The T cell receptor delta chain under discussion was sequenced for a study of Vδ1+ human thymocytes. Study conclusions and caveats: Despite high sort purity, roughly 20% of thymic T cell receptor delta sequences were Vdelta2. Thymic TRG and TRD repertoires appeared highly polyclonal, with Gaussian CDR3 length distributions. Many TRG clonotypes were shared between donors; TRD repertoires were essentially private.

V gave up 2 bases and J gave up 0 bases, with 22 bases separating them. Germline loops: CDR1 TSWWSYY, CDR2 QGS. The CDR3 extends over 19 amino acids. Sequences come from RNA converted to cDNA by reverse transcription. Pooled V-gene forward primers with one constant-region reverse primer generated the CDR3 amplicons by multiplex PCR. TCRdb fed the multiplex PCR reads into CATT to redo clone calling. The table records approximately 19,000 delta-chain clones, about 8% of them present only once. Comments on this clone: Its antigen is undetermined.

The sequencing input was Vdelta1+ gamma-delta thymocytes from the thymus. Sample subset: FACS-sorted CD3+ TCRalphabeta- TCRVdelta1+ TCRVdelta2- thymocytes. The chain joins TRDV1 to TRDJ1; D remains unclear. The TCR sequence derives from a child in the first two years of life who had congenital heart surgery. Here the CDR3 DNA reads TGTGCTCTTGGGGAAAAATCCTCAGTTGTACCTTGGTACACCGATAAACTCATCTTT. Its protein is CALGEKSSVVPWYTDKLIF.